The rows below give T cell receptor beta chains drawn from one sample of a study of shared clonotypes between healthy human individuals. This table comes from immunoSEQ multiplex PCR, and its TCRdb copy is limited to in-frame clones, with some not included. The sample consists of about 1 million clones, approximately 76% of them appearing once. Sequenced input: memory CD4+ T cells sorted from blood. The receptors stem from a man between 18 and 35 years old in good health. The CDR3 runs from the conserved cysteine through the conserved F or W. Each record gives: CDR3 protein, CDR3 DNA, V gene, clone size, D gene, J gene. A D gene is named only where the DNA matches it firmly. Size tells how often a clone was seen (once, few, many) or the class of an expanded clone, and some rows leave it out.

CASSILGTLAQHF | TGTGCCAGTAGTATCCTTGGAACCCTGGCCCAGCATTTT | TRBV19 | . | . | TRBJ1-5
CASSVGDLGDETQYF | TGCGCCAGCAGTGTAGGGGACTTGGGGGATGAGACCCAGTACTTC | TRBV10-1 | . | . | TRBJ2-5
CASSLRPVGQFLGELFF | TGTGCCAGCAGCTTAAGGCCAGTTGGACAGTTTCTCGGGGAGCTGTTTTTT | TRBV7-2 | . | . | TRBJ2-2
CAIGVFGTANYGYTF | TGTGCGATCGGGGTATTCGGGACGGCCAACTATGGCTACACCTTC | TRBV28 | . | . | TRBJ1-2
CASSLAGGTKNIQYF | TGTGCCAGCAGCTTAGCGGGAGGCACAAAAAACATTCAGTACTTC | TRBV7-8 | few | . | TRBJ2-4
CASSRGPSLDTQYF | TGTGCCAGCAGCCGGGGGCCTTCTCTTGATACGCAGTATTTT | TRBV11-3 | . | . | TRBJ2-3
CASSPTTGVDTQYF | TGTGCCAGCTCACCAACCACCGGAGTAGATACGCAGTATTTT | TRBV18 | . | . | TRBJ2-3
CASSAESGLYGYTF | TGTGCCAGCAGTGCAGAATCAGGACTCTATGGCTACACCTTC | TRBV6-1 | . | . | TRBJ1-2
CASSLVGGGGEKLFF | TGTGCCAGCAGCTTAGTTGGGGGGGGCGGTGAAAAACTGTTTTTT | TRBV7-8 | . | . | TRBJ1-4
CASSPITGSDEQFF | TGTGCCAGCTCACCAATAACGGGGAGCGATGAGCAGTTCTTC | TRBV18 | . | . | TRBJ2-1
CASSILTVNTEAFF | TGTGCCAGCAGTATATTGACGGTGAACACTGAAGCTTTCTTT | TRBV6-1 | . | . | TRBJ1-1
CASTNGGYNEQFF | TGTGCCAGCACCAACGGGGGATACAATGAGCAGTTCTTC | TRBV6-5 | many | . | TRBJ2-1
CASSLGRASGTYEQYF | TGTGCCAGCAGCTTGGGCCGTGCTAGCGGTACCTACGAGCAGTACTTC | TRBV5-8 | . | TRBD2 | TRBJ2-7
CASSGLSSTDTQYF | TGTGCCAGCTCGGGACTTTCTAGCACAGATACGCAGTATTTT | TRBV18 | . | . | TRBJ2-3
CASSPEAGGGAGNTGELFF | TGTGCCAGCAGCCCTGAAGCCGGGGGCGGCGCGGGAAACACCGGGGAGCTGTTTTTT | TRBV7-9 | few | . | TRBJ2-2
CASSIGSYTDTQYF | TGTGCCAGTAGTATAGGGAGTTACACAGATACGCAGTATTTT | TRBV19 | . | . | TRBJ2-3